Listed below are T cell receptor beta chains from one sample, sequenced in a study of blood T cells in healthy people across ages. TCRdb fed the 5' RACE reads into MiXCR, producing one record per CDR3 protein. This table has 700,000 to 800,000 distinct CDR3 sequences, 35% to 45% appearing once. Sequencing used blood. The receptors here all came from a woman aged 55-70 years in good health. Both conserved end residues are part of each CDR3. Each record gives: clone size, J gene, V gene, D gene, CDR3 DNA, CDR3 protein. A D gene is named only where the DNA matches it firmly. Expanded clones are given a class, and other clones once, few, many or no size at all.

size: -
J: TRBJ2-3
V: TRBV7-2
D: TRBD2
DNA: TGTGCCAGCAGACCTGTCGTCGGGAGGGATACGCAGTATTTT
CDR3: CASRPVVGRDTQYF

size: few
J: TRBJ2-7
V: TRBV6-2/TRBV6-3
D: -
DNA: TGTGCCAGCACCTCAGTTGGGGGAAATCTCGCCGAGCAGTACTTC
CDR3: CASTSVGGNLAEQYF

size: -
J: TRBJ2-1
V: TRBV4-3
D: -
DNA: TGCGCCAGCAGCCAAGGAGGGGGACTAAACAATGAGCAGTTCTTC
CDR3: CASSQGGGLNNEQFF

size: -
J: TRBJ1-1
V: TRBV3-1
D: TRBD1
DNA: TGTGCCAGCAGCTCCGGGACAGGGGGTGAAGCTTTCTTT
CDR3: CASSSGTGGEAFF

size: -
J: TRBJ2-3
V: TRBV14
D: -
DNA: TGTGCCAGCAGCCAACGGTTTAAAGATACGCAGTATTTT
CDR3: CASSQRFKDTQYF

size: few
J: TRBJ2-7
V: TRBV6-5
D: TRBD1
DNA: TGTGCCAGCAGGAAAACAGGGGGAGGATACGAGCAGTACTTC
CDR3: CASRKTGGGYEQYF

size: -
J: TRBJ2-7
V: TRBV6-5
D: -
DNA: TGTGCCAGCAGTCCGTCACAGGGTAGCGAGCAGTACTTC
CDR3: CASSPSQGSEQYF

size: -
J: TRBJ1-2
V: TRBV7-2
D: -
DNA: TGTGCCAGCAGCGTTAGTCAGGGAAGAGGCTACACCTTC
CDR3: CASSVSQGRGYTF

size: -
J: TRBJ1-5
V: TRBV20-1
D: -
DNA: TGCAGTGCTGGCGGGTCCGGGACGGAGGGGAATCAGCCCCAGCATTTT
CDR3: CSAGGSGTEGNQPQHF

size: -
J: TRBJ2-2
V: TRBV6-1
D: -
DNA: TGTGCCAGCAGTGAATTGAGGATATTCGGGGAGCTGTTTTTT
CDR3: CASSELRIFGELFF

size: many
J: TRBJ2-3
V: TRBV7-2
D: TRBD2
DNA: TGTGCCAGCAGCTTAGCGCGGGAGGCCGATACGCAGTATTTT
CDR3: CASSLAREADTQYF

size: -
J: TRBJ2-7
V: TRBV28
D: TRBD1
DNA: TGTGCCAGCACCGGCGGACAGGGGGTCTACGAGCAGTACTTC
CDR3: CASTGGQGVYEQYF

size: -
J: TRBJ1-2
V: TRBV2
D: -
DNA: TGTGCCAACAGCCTACGACAGAGACTTTATGGCTACACCTTC
CDR3: CANSLRQRLYGYTF

size: many
J: TRBJ2-3
V: TRBV29-1
D: -
DNA: TGCAGCGTTGAGGTGGCTCGAAGCACAGATACGCAGTATTTT
CDR3: CSVEVARSTDTQYF

size: few
J: TRBJ2-5
V: TRBV7-6
D: TRBD2
DNA: TGTGCCAGCAGCTTATCGCGGGGGGCAGTCCTTGGTCGAGAGACCCAGTACTTC
CDR3: CASSLSRGAVLGRETQYF

size: few
J: TRBJ2-1
V: TRBV7-2
D: TRBD2
DNA: TGTGCCAGCAGCCCCGGGACTACCCTCCTTAGTGAGCAGTTCTTC
CDR3: CASSPGTTLLSEQFF

size: -
J: TRBJ1-4
V: TRBV3-1
D: -
DNA: TGTGCCAGCAGCCAAGGGGGCGGAAAACTGTTTTTT
CDR3: CASSQGGGKLFF

size: -
J: TRBJ2-4
V: TRBV27
D: -
DNA: TGTGCCAGCAGTTTATCCTTGAGAGAGCAGTACTTC
CDR3: CASSLSLREQYF

size: many
J: TRBJ2-7
V: TRBV10-1
D: TRBD1
DNA: TGCGCCAGCAGTGGGACAGGGCTCTACGAGCAGTACTTC
CDR3: CASSGTGLYEQYF

size: few
J: TRBJ2-1
V: TRBV7-9
D: -
DNA: TGTGCCAGCAGCCGCCCCAGCGATGAGCAGTTCTTC
CDR3: CASSRPSDEQFF

size: few
J: TRBJ1-5
V: TRBV7-8
D: -
DNA: TGTGCCAGCAGCTTAGAGAGGGGTGGAAATCAGCCCCAGCATTTT
CDR3: CASSLERGGNQPQHF

size: -
J: TRBJ2-1
V: TRBV5-1
D: TRBD2
DNA: TGCGCCAGCAGCCTAAGGACTAGCGGGGGGGCCGGTGAGCAGTTCTTC
CDR3: CASSLRTSGGAGEQFF

size: -
J: TRBJ2-5
V: TRBV3-1
D: TRBD2
DNA: TGTGCCAGCAGCCCCAGGGTAAAGGGGCGGGAGGGCCCCCAAGAGACCCAGTACTTC
CDR3: CASSPRVKGREGPQETQYF

size: -
J: TRBJ2-5
V: TRBV6-1
D: -
DNA: TGTGCCAGCACGGGTTATGGGACCCAGTACTTC
CDR3: CASTGYGTQYF

size: -
J: TRBJ2-5
V: TRBV5-5
D: TRBD2
DNA: TGTGCCAGCAGCTTGCTGGCTAGCGGGATCCAAGAGACCCAGTACTTC
CDR3: CASSLLASGIQETQYF

size: few
J: TRBJ2-3
V: TRBV2
D: TRBD1
DNA: TGTGCCAGCAGGGACAGGGGATACCGAGATACGCAGTATTTT
CDR3: CASRDRGYRDTQYF

size: -
J: TRBJ2-1
V: TRBV20-1
D: -
DNA: TGCAGTGCTAAGTTCCAGGGGAGGGACAATGAGCAGTTCTTC
CDR3: CSAKFQGRDNEQFF

size: few
J: TRBJ2-4
V: TRBV12-3/TRBV12-4
D: -
DNA: TGTGCCAGCAACCGGGGGTCTGCCAAAAACATTCAGTACTTC
CDR3: CASNRGSAKNIQYF

size: few
J: TRBJ2-4
V: TRBV3-1
D: -
DNA: TGTGCCAGCAGCCAAGAGGAGACCTTAGAGCAGTACTTC
CDR3: CASSQEETLEQYF